This T cell receptor beta chain was captured in a study of blood T cell repertoires in COVID-19. On the study more broadly: Samples of COVID-19 (acute and convalescent) were obtained from the United States, Italy and Spain. The analysed material was cDNA or gDNA that came from T cells, B-cell-depleted T cells, or PBMCs.

Authors' data handling: The authors estimated nucleated cell counts from reference gene primer amplification. The data were produced by immunoSEQ multiplex PCR, yet TCRdb's version contains in-frame clones alone and is incomplete. D and trimming come from the DNA, and the V and J calls and clone size come from that table. This table holds about 100,000 clones, over 65% found once. In germline, CDR1 is SEHNR, CDR2 FQNEAQ (reference sequence). Trimming took 5 bases from V and 4 from J; bases not matched to a gene: 6. This CDR3 comprises 14 residues. The chain recombines TRBV7-9 with TRBJ1-1, with TRBD1 identical over 8 bases. This TCR was recovered from a human donor in a cohort sampled during active COVID-19. Sample: peripheral blood. In DNA, the CDR3 is TGTGCCAGCAGCATCCGGACAGGGATCACTGAAGCTTTCTTT. Its translation: CASSIRTGITEAFF.